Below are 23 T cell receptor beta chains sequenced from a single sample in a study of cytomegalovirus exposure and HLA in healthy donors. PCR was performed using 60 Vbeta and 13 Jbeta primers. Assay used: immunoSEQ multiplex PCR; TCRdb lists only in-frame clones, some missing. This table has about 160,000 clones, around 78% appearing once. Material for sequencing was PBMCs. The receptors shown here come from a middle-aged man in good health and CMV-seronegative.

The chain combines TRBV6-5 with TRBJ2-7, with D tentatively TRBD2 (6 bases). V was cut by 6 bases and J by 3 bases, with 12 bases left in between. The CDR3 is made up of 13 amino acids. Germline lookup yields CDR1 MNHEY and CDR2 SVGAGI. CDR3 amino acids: CASRVSGGYEQYF. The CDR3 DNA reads TGTGCCAGCAGGGTTAGCGGAGGCTACGAGCAGTACTTC.

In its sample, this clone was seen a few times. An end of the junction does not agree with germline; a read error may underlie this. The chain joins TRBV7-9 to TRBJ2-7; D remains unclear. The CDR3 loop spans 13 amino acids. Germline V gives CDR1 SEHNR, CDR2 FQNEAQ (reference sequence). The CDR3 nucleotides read TGTTCCAGCAGCCCCGACTTAGCCTACGAGCAGTACTTC. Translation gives CSSSPDLAYEQYF.

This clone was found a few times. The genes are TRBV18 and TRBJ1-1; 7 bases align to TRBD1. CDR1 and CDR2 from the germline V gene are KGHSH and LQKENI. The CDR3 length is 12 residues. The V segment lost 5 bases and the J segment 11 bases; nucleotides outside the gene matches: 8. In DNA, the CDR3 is TGTGCCAGCTCAGAGACAGGGATGTATGCTTTCTTT. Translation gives CASSETGMYAFF. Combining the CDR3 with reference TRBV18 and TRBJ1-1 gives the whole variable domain NAGVMQNPRHLVRRRGQEARLRCSPMKGHSHVYWYRQLPEEGLKFMVYLQKENIIDESGMPKERFSAEFPKEGPSILRIQQVVRGDSAAYFCASSETGMYAFFGQGTRLTVV.

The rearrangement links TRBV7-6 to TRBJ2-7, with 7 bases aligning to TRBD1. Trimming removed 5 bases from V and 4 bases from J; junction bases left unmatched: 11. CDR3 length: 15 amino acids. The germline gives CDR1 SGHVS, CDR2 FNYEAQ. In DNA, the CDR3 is TGTGCCAGCAGCCCCTCCTCTGACAGGGCTTACGAGCAGTACTTC. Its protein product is CASSPSSDRAYEQYF.

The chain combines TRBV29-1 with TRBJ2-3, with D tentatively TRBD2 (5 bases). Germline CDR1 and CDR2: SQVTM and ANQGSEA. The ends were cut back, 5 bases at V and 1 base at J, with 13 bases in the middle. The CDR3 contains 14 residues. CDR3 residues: CSVRTLLGTDTQYF. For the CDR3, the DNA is TGCAGCGTTCGGACCCTACTAGGCACAGATACGCAGTATTTT.

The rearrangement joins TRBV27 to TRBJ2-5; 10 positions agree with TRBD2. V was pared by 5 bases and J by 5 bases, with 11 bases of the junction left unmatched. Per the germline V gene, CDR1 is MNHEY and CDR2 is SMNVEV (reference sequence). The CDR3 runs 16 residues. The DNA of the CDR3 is TGTGCCAGCAGTGTCATCCTAGCGGGAGTGGTGGAGACCCAGTACTTC. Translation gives CASSVILAGVVETQYF.

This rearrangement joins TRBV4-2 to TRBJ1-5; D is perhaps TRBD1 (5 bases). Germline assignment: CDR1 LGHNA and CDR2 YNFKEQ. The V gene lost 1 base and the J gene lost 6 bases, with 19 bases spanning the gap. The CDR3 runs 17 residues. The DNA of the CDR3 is TGTGCCAGCAGCCAAGGTGTGGCAGGGTTGTGGGGTCAGCCCCAGCATTTT. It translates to CASSQGVAGLWGQPQHF.

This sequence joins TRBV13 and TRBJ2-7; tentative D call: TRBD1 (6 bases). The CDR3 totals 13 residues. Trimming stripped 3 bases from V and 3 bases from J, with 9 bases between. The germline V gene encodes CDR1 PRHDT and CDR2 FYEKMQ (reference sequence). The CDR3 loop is CASSFGRGYEQYV. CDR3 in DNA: TGTGCCAGCAGCTTTGGCAGGGGCTACGAGCAGTACGTC.

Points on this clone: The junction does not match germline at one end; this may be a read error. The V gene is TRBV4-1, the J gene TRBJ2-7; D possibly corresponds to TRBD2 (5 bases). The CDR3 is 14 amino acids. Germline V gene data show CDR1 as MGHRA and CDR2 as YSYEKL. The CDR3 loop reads CASSQSISSLLLDF. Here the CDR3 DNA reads TGCGCCAGCAGCCAATCTATCAGTTCTCTACTACTAGACTTC.

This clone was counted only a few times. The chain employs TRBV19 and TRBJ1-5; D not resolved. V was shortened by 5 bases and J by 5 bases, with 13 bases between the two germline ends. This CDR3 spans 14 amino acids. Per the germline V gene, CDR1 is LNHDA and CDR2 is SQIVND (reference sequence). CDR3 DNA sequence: TGTGCCAGTAGTGCGACTCATATGGATCAGCCCCAGCATTTT. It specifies CASSATHMDQPQHF.

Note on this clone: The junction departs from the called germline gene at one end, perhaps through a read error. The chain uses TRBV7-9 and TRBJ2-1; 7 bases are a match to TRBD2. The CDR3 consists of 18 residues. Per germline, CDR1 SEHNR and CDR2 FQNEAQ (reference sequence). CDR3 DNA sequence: TGTTCCAGCAGCTTAGAGGGTATCGTGTCTAGCGGATACAATGAGCAGTTCTTC. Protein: CSSSLEGIVSSGYNEQFF.

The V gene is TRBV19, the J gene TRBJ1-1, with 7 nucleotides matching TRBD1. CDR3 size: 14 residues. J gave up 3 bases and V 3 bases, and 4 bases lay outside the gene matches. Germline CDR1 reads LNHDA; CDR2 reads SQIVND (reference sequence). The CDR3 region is CASSIAGTDTEAFF. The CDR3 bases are TGTGCCAGTAGTATCGCCGGGACAGACACTGAAGCTTTCTTT.

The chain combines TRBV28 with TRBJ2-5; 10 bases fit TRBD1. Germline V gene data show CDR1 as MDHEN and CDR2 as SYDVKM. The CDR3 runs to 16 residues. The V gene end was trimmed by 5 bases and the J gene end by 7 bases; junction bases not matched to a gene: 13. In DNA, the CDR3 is TGTGCCAGCAGTCTAGGGACAGGGGAGGTCTCGGGGACCCAGTACTTC. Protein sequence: CASSLGTGEVSGTQYF.

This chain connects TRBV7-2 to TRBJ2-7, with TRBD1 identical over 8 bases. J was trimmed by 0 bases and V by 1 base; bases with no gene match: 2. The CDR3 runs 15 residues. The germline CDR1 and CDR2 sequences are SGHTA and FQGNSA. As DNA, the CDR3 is TGTGCCAGCAGCTTAGGGGGACAGGACTCCTACGAGCAGTACGTC. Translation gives CASSLGGQDSYEQYV.

The DNA for the CDR3 is TGTGCCAGCAGCTTAATCGGGGGAGGGCCAGGCACAGATACGCAGTATTTT. It translates to CASSLIGGGPGTDTQYF. The rearrangement links TRBV11-2 to TRBJ2-3; 7 nucleotides align to TRBD2. The CDR3 totals 17 residues. After removal of 2 bases from V and 1 base from J, the junction contained 9 bases not matched to a gene. Germline CDR1 and CDR2: SGHAT and FQNNGV.

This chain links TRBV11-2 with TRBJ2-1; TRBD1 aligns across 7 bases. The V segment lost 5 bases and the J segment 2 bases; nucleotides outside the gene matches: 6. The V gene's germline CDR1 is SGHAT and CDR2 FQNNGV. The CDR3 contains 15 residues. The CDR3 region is CASSPGQQAYNEQFF. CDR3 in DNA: TGTGCCAGCAGCCCGGGACAGCAAGCCTACAATGAGCAGTTCTTC.

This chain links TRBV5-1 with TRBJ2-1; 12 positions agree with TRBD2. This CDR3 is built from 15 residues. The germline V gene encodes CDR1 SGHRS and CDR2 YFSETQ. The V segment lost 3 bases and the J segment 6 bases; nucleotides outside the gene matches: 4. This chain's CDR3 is CASSSGLAGLNEQFF. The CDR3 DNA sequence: TGCGCCAGCAGCTCTGGACTAGCGGGGCTCAATGAGCAGTTCTTC.

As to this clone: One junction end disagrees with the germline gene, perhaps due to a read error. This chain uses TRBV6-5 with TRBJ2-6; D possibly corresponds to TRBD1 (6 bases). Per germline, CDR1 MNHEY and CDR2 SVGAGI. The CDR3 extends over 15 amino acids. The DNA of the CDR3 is TGTGCCAGCAGTTACCAGGGGTCTGGGGCCAACGGCCTGACTTTC. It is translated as CASSYQGSGANGLTF.

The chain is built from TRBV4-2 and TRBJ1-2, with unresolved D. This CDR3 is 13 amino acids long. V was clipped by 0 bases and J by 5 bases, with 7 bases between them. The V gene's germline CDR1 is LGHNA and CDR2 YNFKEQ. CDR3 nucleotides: TGTGCCAGCAGCCAAGATGTTCAGTATGGCTACACCTTC. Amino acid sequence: CASSQDVQYGYTF.

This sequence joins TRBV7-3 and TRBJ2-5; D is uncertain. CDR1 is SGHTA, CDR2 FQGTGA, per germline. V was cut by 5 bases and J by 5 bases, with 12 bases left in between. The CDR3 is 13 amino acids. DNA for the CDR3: TGTGCCAGCAGCCGCGGTATCGGGGAGACCCAGTACTTC. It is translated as CASSRGIGETQYF.

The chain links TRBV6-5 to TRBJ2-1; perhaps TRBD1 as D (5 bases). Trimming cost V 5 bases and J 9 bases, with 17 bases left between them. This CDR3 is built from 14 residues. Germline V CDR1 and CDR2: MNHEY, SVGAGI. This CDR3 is CASSPAFLGAEQFF. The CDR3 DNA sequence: TGTGCCAGCAGTCCGGCGTTCTTAGGGGCTGAGCAGTTCTTC.

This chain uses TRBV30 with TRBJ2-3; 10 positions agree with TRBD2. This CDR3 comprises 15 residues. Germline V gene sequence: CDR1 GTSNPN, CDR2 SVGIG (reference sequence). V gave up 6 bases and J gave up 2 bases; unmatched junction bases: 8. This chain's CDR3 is CACHQSGRATDTQYF. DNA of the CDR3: TGTGCCTGTCACCAAAGCGGGAGGGCCACAGATACGCAGTATTTT.

The CDR3 is CASKGRGNTEAFF. DNA of the CDR3: TGTGCCAGCAAAGGAAGGGGGAACACTGAAGCTTTCTTT. The chain links TRBV7-8 to TRBJ1-1; D possibly corresponds to TRBD1 (5 bases). Germline lookup yields CDR1 SGHVS and CDR2 FQNEAQ. The CDR3 contains 13 residues. The V end was cut by 7 bases, the J end by 1 base, with 10 bases between. The complete variable domain, with remaining parts taken from reference TRBV7-8 and TRBJ1-1, reads GAGVSQSPRYKVAKRGQDVALRCDPISGHVSLFWYQQALGQGPEFLTYFQNEAQLDKSGLPSDRFFAERPEGSVSTLKIQRTQQEDSAVYLCASKGRGNTEAFFGQGTRLTVV.